This T cell receptor (beta chain) was sequenced during a study of T cells after yellow fever vaccination. TCRdb analysed the 5' RACE reads with MiXCR anew, one entry per CDR3 protein. The data show a few hundred thousand distinct CDR3 sequences, 3.5% to 4.5% seen once. The CDR3 length is 16 residues. Trimming cost V 0 bases and J 4 bases; bases outside gene matches: 7. Germline V gene sequence: CDR1 SGHRS, CDR2 YFSETQ. This clonotype was seen only a few times. J is TRBJ1-2 and V is TRBV5-1; 9 bases agree with TRBD1. This TCR came from a man aged 18-30 years who received the YFV17D yellow fever vaccine. The starting material was PBMCs, obtained 5 days after the yellow fever booster vaccination. CDR3: CASSLEGTGFRYGYTF. The CDR3 region has the DNA TGCGCCAGCAGCTTGGAAGGGACAGGGTTCCGCTATGGCTACACCTTC.